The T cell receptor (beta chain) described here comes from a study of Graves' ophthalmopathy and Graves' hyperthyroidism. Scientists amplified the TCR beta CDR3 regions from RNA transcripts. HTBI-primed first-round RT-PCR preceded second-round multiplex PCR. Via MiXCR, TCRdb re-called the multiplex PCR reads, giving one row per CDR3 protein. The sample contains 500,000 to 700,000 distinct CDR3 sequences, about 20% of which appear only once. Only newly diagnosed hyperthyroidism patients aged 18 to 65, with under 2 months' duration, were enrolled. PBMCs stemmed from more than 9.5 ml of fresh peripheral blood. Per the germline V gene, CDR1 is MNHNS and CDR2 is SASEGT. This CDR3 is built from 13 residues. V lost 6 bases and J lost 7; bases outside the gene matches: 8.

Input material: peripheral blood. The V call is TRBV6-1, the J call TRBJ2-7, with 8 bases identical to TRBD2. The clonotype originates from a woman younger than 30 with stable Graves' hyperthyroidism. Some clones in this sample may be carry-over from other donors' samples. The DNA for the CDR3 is TGTGCCAGCAGAGGAGCGGGAGTTGGGGAGCAGTACTTC. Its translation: CASRGAGVGEQYF.